This T cell receptor beta chain was recorded in a study of T cell clones after liver transplantation. The method was immunoSEQ multiplex PCR; TCRdb's version includes in-frame clones alone and lacks a portion of them. The table includes 50,000 to 60,000 clones, around two thirds detected once. The V segment lost 2 bases and the J segment 1 base; nucleotides outside the gene matches: 2. From germline, CDR1 is MDHEN and CDR2 SYDVKM. This CDR3 region has 15 residues. Unstimulated PBMCs were sorted into CD3+CD4+ and CD3+CD8+ populations. The clonotype originates from a human patient who received a liver transplant. Some T cells may be supplied by the graft donor. The sequencing used CD4+ T cells from blood, collected at the approximately 15-month timepoint. The V gene is TRBV28, the J gene TRBJ2-3; 8 bases fit TRBD2. The chain's CDR3 is CASSLGTRGTDTQYF. CDR3 DNA sequence: TGTGCCAGCAGTTTAGGGACTAGGGGCACAGATACGCAGTATTTT. Full variable domain (remainder filled in from reference TRBV28 and TRBJ2-3): DVKVTQSSRYLVKRTGEKVFLECVQDMDHENMFWYRQDPGLGLRLIYFSYDVKMKEKGDIPEGYSVSREKKERFSLILESASTNQTSMYLCASSLGTRGTDTQYFGPGTRLTVL.